The T cell receptor beta chain described here comes from a study of blood T cell repertoires in COVID-19. Original handling: Nucleated cell counts were estimated from reference gene primer amplification. Libraries were prepared by immunoSEQ multiplex PCR; TCRdb keeps only in-frame clonotypes and omits some of them. That table furnishes V, J and clone size, whereas the DNA furnished D and trimming. The profile shows 150,000 or so clones, 75% to 85% of them singletons. The CDR3 is 15 residues long. The V gene lost 3 bases and the J gene lost 9 bases, with 15 bases spanning the gap. Germline V lookup: CDR1 MNHEY, CDR2 SVGEGT. In Seattle, patients joined the study during active infection and were tracked longitudinally.

The specimen sequenced was peripheral blood. The rearrangement links TRBV6-2 or TRBV6-3 to TRBJ1-6; D might be TRBD1 (5 bases). The TCR was taken from a woman aged 60-75 years with COVID-19, enrolled during active disease. For the CDR3, the DNA is TGTGCCAGCAGTTATGCTCCCAGGGTTGGTTCACCCCTCCACTTT. It is translated as CASSYAPRVGSPLHF.